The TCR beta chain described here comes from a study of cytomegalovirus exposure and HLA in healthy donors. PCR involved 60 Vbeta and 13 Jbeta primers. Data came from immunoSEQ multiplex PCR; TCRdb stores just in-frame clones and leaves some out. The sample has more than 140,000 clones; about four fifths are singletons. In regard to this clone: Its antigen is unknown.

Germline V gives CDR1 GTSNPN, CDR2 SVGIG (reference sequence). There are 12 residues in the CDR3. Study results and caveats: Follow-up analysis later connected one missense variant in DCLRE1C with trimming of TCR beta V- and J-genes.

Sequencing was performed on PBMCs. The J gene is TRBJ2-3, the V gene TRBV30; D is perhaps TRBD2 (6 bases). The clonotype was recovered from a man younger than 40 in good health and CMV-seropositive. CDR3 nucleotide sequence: TGTGGCATTGGTTTGCGGGGTGATACGCAGTATTTT. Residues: CGIGLRGDTQYF. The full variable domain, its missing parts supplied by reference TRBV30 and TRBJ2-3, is SQTIHQWPATLVQPVGSPLSLECTVEGTSNPNLYWYRQAAGRGLQLLFYSVGIGQISSEVPQNLSASRPQDRQFILSSKKLLLSDSGFYLCGIGLRGDTQYFGPGTRLTVL.